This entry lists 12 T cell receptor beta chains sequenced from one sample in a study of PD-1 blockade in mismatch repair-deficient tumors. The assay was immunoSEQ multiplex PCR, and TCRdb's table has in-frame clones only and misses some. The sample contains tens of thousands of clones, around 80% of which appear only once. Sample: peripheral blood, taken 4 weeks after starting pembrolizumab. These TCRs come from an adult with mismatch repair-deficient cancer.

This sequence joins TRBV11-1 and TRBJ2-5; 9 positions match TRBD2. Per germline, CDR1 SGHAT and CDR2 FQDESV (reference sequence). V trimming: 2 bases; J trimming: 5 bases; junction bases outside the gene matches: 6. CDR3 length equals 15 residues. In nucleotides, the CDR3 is TGTGCCAGCAGCTTATTAGCGGGAGAAATTGAGACCCAGTACTTC. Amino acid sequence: CASSLLAGEIETQYF.

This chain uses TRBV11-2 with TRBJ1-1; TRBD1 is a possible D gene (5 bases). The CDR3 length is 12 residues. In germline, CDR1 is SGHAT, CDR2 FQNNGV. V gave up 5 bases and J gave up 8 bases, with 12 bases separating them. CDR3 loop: CASSLNRGEAFF. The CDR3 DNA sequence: TGTGCCAGCAGCCTGAACCGGGGGGAAGCTTTCTTT.

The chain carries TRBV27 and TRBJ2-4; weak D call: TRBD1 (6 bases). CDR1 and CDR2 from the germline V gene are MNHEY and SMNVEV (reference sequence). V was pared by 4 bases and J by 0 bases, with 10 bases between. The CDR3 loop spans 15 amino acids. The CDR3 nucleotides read TGTGCCAGCAGTTCGACAGGCCTAGCCAAAAACATTCAGTACTTC. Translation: CASSSTGLAKNIQYF.

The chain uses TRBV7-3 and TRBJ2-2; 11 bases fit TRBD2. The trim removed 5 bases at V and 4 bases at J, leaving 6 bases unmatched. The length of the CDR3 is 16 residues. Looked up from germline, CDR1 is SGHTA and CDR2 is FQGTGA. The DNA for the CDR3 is TGTGCCAGCAGCCCTAGACTAGCGGGAACCACCGGGGAGCTGTTTTTT. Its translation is CASSPRLAGTTGELFF.

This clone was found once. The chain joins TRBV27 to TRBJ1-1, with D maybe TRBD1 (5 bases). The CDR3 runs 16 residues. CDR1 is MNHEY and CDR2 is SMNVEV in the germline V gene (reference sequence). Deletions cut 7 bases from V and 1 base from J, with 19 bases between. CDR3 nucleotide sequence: TGTGCCAGCACCCTTGGGGGGGGACGAGGGAACACTGAAGCTTTCTTT. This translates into CASTLGGGRGNTEAFF.

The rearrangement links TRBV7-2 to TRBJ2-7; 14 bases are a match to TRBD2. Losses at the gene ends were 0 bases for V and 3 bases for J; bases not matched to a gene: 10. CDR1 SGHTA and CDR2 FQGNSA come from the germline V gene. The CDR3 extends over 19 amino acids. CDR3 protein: CASSLAPGLAGAVGYEQYF. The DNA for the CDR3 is TGTGCCAGCAGCTTAGCACCGGGACTAGCGGGAGCGGTGGGCTACGAGCAGTACTTC.

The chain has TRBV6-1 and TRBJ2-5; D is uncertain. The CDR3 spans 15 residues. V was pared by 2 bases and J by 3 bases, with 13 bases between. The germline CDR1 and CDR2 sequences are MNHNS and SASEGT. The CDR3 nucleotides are TGTGCCAGCAGTGAAATGGGCAGGAAAGAAGAGACCCAGTACTTC. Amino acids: CASSEMGRKEETQYF.

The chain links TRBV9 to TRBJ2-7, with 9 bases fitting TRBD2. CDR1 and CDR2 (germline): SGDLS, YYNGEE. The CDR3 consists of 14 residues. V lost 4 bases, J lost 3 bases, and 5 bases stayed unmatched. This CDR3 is CASSPSGIGYEQYF. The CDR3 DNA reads TGTGCCAGCAGCCCTAGCGGGATCGGCTACGAGCAGTACTTC.

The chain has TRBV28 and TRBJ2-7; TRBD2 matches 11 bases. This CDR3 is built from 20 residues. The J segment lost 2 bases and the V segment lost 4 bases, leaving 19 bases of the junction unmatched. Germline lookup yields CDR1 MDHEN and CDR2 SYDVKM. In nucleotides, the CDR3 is TGTGCCAGCAGTTCCTCGAGACTAGCGGGATTCTCCGTAGCCACCTACGAGCAGTACTTC. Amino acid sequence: CASSSSRLAGFSVATYEQYF.

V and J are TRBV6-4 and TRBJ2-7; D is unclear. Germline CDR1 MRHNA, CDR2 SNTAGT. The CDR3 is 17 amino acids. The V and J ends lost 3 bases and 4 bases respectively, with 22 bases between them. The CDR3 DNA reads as TGTGCCAGCAGTGAAATAAAAGGTCAAGACGAAGAGTACGAGCAGTACTTC. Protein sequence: CASSEIKGQDEEYEQYF.

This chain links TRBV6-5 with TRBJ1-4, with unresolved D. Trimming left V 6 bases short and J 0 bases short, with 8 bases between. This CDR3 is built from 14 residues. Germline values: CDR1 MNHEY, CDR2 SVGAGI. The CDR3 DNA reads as TGTGCCAGCAGCTCGGATGCAACTAATGAAAAACTGTTTTTT. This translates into CASSSDATNEKLFF.

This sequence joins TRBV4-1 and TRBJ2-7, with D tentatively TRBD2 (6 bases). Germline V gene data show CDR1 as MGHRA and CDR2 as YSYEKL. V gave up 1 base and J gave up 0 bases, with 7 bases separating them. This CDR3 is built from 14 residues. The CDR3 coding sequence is TGCGCCAGCAGCCAAGGGCGGGGCTCCTACGAGCAGTACTTC. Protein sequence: CASSQGRGSYEQYF.